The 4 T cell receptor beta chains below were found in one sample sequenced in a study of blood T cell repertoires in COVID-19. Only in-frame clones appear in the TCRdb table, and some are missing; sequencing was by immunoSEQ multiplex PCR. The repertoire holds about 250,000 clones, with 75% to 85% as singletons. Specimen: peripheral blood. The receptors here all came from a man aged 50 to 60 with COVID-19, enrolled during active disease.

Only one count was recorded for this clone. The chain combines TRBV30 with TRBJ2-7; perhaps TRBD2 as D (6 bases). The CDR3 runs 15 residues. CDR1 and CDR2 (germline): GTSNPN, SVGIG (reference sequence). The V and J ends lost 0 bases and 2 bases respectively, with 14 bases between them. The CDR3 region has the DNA TGTGCCTGGAGTGTTATGGGCGGGGCGGCCTACGAGCAGTACTTC. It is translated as CAWSVMGGAAYEQYF.

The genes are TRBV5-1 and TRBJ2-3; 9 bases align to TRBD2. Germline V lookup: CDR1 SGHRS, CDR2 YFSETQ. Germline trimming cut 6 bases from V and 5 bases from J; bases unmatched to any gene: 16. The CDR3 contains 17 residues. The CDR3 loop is CASKSPASGAVGDTQYF. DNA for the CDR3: TGCGCCAGCAAAAGTCCGGCTAGCGGGGCCGTGGGAGATACGCAGTATTTT.

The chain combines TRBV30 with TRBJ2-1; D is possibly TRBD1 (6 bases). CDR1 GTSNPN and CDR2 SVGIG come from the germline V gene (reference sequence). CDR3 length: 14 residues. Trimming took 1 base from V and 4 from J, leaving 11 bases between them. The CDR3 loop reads CAWSGRQGYNEQFF. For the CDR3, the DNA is TGTGCCTGGAGTGGAAGGCAGGGGTACAATGAGCAGTTCTTC.

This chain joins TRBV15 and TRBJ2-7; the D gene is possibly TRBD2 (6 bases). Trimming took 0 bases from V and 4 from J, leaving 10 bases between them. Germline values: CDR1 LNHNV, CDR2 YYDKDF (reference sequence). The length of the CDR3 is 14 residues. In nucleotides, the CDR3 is TGTGCCACCAGCAGAGAAAGGGGAGGATACGAGCAGTACTTC. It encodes CATSRERGGYEQYF.